Listed below are T cell receptor beta chains from one sample, sequenced in a study of blood T cell repertoires in COVID-19. Sequenced by immunoSEQ multiplex PCR; TCRdb stores in-frame clones only, minus some. The sample holds about 130,000 clones, approximately 83% seen once. Sample: peripheral blood. The receptors here all came from a woman aged 80 or older with acute or convalescent COVID-19. Both conserved end residues are trimmed from each CDR3. Fields, in order: D gene, V gene, J gene, CDR3 protein. D genes are given only for firm matches.

>TRBD2|TRBV19|TRBJ2-5
ASRLASGGRQY
>TRBD1|TRBV5-1|TRBJ1-1
ASSVGGGNTEAF
>NA|TRBV2|TRBJ1-2
ASSEAPFAGVYGYT
>TRBD1|TRBV29-1|TRBJ1-2
SVEKVQRTGENYGYT
>NA|TRBV7-2|TRBJ1-1
ASSLVGRVNTEAF
>TRBD1|TRBV19|TRBJ1-2
ASGQGYGYT
>NA|TRBV25-1|TRBJ1-3
ASSPSDRPSGNTIY
>NA|TRBV19|TRBJ2-7
ASSIGGGIHEQY
>TRBD1|TRBV7-9|TRBJ1-2
ASSPGQGMGGYT
>NA|TRBV3-1/TRBV3-2|TRBJ1-1
ASSPQRQAAEAF
>TRBD1|TRBV5-1|TRBJ1-1
ASSPAGTGDAF
>NA|TRBV2|TRBJ1-1
ASSEEGGTEAF
>TRBD2|TRBV3-1/TRBV3-2|TRBJ2-2
ASSQDPRLAGGQTGELF
>TRBD2|TRBV5-4|TRBJ2-7
ASSFRLAGGIDEQY